This T cell receptor (beta chain) was identified in a study of technical replicates of blood from several donors. The repertoire was sequenced with immunoSEQ multiplex PCR; TCRdb's copy has only in-frame clones and lacks some. The data hold about 72,000 clones, with roughly 90% observed a single time. Looked up from germline, CDR1 is LNHDA and CDR2 is SQIVND (reference sequence). The CDR3 extends over 15 amino acids. The J segment lost 4 bases and the V segment lost 5 bases, leaving 7 bases of the junction unmatched. The sequenced material came from T cells isolated from PBMCs. The clonotype comes from a human donor in good health. The rearrangement links TRBV19 to TRBJ1-5; 8 bases are shared with TRBD1. The CDR3 protein is CASSPDRGMNQPQHF. The CDR3 coding sequence is TGTGCCAGTAGTCCCGACAGGGGAATGAATCAGCCCCAGCATTTT. The variable domain in full, with the rest retrieved from reference TRBV19 and TRBJ1-5, is DGGITQSPKYLFRKEGQNVTLSCEQNLNHDAMYWYRQDPGQGLRLIYYSQIVNDFQKGDIAEGYSVSREKKESFPLTVTSAQKNPTAFYLCASSPDRGMNQPQHFGDGTRLSIL.